The clone carrying this T cell receptor (beta chain) was recorded at least ten times. Trimming pared 4 bases from V and 2 bases from J, leaving 15 bases between. Per germline, CDR1 SQVTM and CDR2 ANQGSEA. The CDR3 totals 15 residues. This entry belongs to a study of T-cell reconstitution after alpha-beta-depleted transplantation in children. Construction of the TCRbeta library involved unique molecular identifiers. TCRdb independently ran MiXCR on the PCR reads; one entry per CDR3 protein. The sample consists of 200,000 to 250,000 distinct CDR3 sequences, about 8.7% of them appearing once. Sequencing used PBMCs, mostly from graft donor cells, obtained 360 days after TCRalphabeta/CD19-depleted stem cell transplant. The sequence was collected from a male patient aged 2 to 10 who had a stem cell transplant for acute myeloid leukemia, so the T cells may come from the graft donor. This rearrangement joins TRBV29-1 to TRBJ2-4; D perhaps matches TRBD1 (6 bases). CDR3 DNA: TGCAGCGTTGTGGGGCAGGGGCGGCCCAAAAACATTCAGTACTTC. It translates to CSVVGQGRPKNIQYF.